Below, 31 T cell receptor beta chains from the same sample are listed, as sequenced in a study of blood T cell repertoires in COVID-19. Assay used: immunoSEQ multiplex PCR; TCRdb lists only in-frame clones, some missing. The data hold approximately 200,000 clones, with about four fifths observed a single time. Sequencing was done on a sample of PBMCs or T cells enriched from blood (not recorded which). Receptor source: a woman aged 40 to 49 with acute COVID-19.

Relative to its sample, this clone is medium-sized. The V gene is TRBV25-1, the J gene TRBJ1-1; D perhaps matches TRBD1 (6 bases). The CDR3 sequence is 14 residues long. Trimming shortened V by 3 bases and J by 9 bases, and 17 bases separated the two germline ends. The germline gives CDR1 MGHDK, CDR2 SYGVNS. In DNA, the CDR3 is TGTGCCAGCAGTGATACTATGGGGGACACAAAAGCTTTCTTT. Its protein is CASSDTMGDTKAFF.

The CDR3, as DNA: TGTGCCAGCAGCGACAGGGCCACCGGGGAGCTGTTTTTT. This sequence encodes CASSDRATGELFF. The chain couples TRBV5-4 to TRBJ2-2, with 7 bases that match TRBD1. The CDR3 is 13 amino acids. The V gene's germline CDR1 is SGHNT and CDR2 YYREEE (reference sequence). With V trimmed by 4 bases and J by 4 bases, 1 base remained unmatched.

The J gene is TRBJ1-1, the V gene TRBV7-9; possibly TRBD1 for D (5 bases). This CDR3 is built from 13 residues. V dropped 3 bases and J dropped 2 bases, with 7 bases sitting between them. Germline CDR1 and CDR2: SEHNR and FQNEAQ (reference sequence). The chain's CDR3 is CASSLQGNTEAFF. The CDR3 DNA follows: TGTGCCAGCAGCTTGCAGGGAAACACTGAAGCTTTCTTT.

On this clone: The same CDR3 is also encoded by other DNA sequences in this sample. The rearrangement joins TRBV19 to TRBJ2-6; 7 bases are a match to TRBD1. Per the germline V gene, CDR1 is LNHDA and CDR2 is SQIVND (reference sequence). The CDR3 totals 17 residues. V trimming: 3 bases; J trimming: 0 bases; junction bases outside the gene matches: 5. The CDR3 coding sequence is TGTGCCAGTAGTATTAGGACAGGCGGCTCTGGGGCCAACGTCCTGACTTTC. It yields the protein CASSIRTGGSGANVLTF.

The CDR3 coding sequence is TGTGCCAGCAGCCCAATGGGGGACAGGGGACTACATAGCAATCAGCCCCAGCATTTT. Protein product: CASSPMGDRGLHSNQPQHF. This rearrangement joins TRBV4-2 to TRBJ1-5; 10 bases line up with TRBD1. There are 19 residues in the CDR3. Germline V lookup: CDR1 LGHNA, CDR2 YNFKEQ. The ends lost 4 bases at V and 0 bases at J; junction bases unmatched: 12.

The chain employs TRBV7-8 and TRBJ1-2, with D possibly being TRBD1 (5 bases). In germline, CDR1 is SGHVS, CDR2 FQNEAQ. The V gene lost 0 bases and the J gene lost 7 bases, with 30 bases spanning the gap. This CDR3 has 20 residues. As DNA, the CDR3 is TGTGCCAGCAGCTTAGCTACTGTAGCAGCACGCCGGGGGTTGGGGGTTGGCTACACCTTC. Its translation: CASSLATVAARRGLGVGYTF.

The chain links TRBV7-9 to TRBJ2-7; possibly TRBD1 for D (5 bases). V was shortened by 0 bases and J by 2 bases, with 8 bases between the two germline ends. Germline CDR1 and CDR2: SEHNR and FQNEAQ (reference sequence). The CDR3 has 14 amino acids. The CDR3 loop reads CASSLAEDTYEQYF. CDR3 sequence (DNA): TGTGCCAGCAGCTTAGCCGAGGACACCTACGAGCAGTACTTC.

V and J are TRBV27 and TRBJ2-2; 9 bases fit TRBD1. The V gene's germline CDR1 is MNHEY and CDR2 SMNVEV (reference sequence). This CDR3 is 15 amino acids long. V lost 6 bases to trimming and J lost 7 bases; unmatched junction nucleotides: 9. The CDR3 coding sequence is TGTGCCAGCAGACCGGACAGGGGACAGGTCGGGGAGCTGTTTTTT. It translates to CASRPDRGQVGELFF.

This clone has just one count. The V gene is TRBV27, the J gene TRBJ2-4; 8 bases fit TRBD2. Germline V CDR1 and CDR2: MNHEY, SMNVEV (reference sequence). The CDR3 runs 14 residues. V trimming: 7 bases; J trimming: 1 base; junction bases outside the gene matches: 3. DNA for the CDR3: TGTGCCAGCACCCCGGGAGGGGCCAAAAACATTCAGTACTTC. Protein product: CASTPGGAKNIQYF.

This clone was observed a single time. V and J are TRBV28 and TRBJ2-7; perhaps TRBD1 as D (6 bases). CDR1 and CDR2 (germline): MDHEN, SYDVKM. This CDR3 contains 18 residues. Trimming stripped 4 bases from V and 0 bases from J, with 22 bases between. The CDR3 DNA is TGTGCCAGCAGTTCCCAGGCTGGGCAGGGGATGATCTCCTACGAGCAGTACTTC. Translating it yields CASSSQAGQGMISYEQYF.

This chain joins TRBV7-2 and TRBJ2-7; weak D call: TRBD2 (6 bases). The CDR3 is 15 residues long. The V and J ends lost 1 base and 3 bases respectively, with 13 bases between them. Germline CDR1 SGHTA, CDR2 FQGNSA. CDR3 nucleotides: TGTGCCAGCAGCTTAGTCGGGGGAGGTCACTACGAGCAGTACTTC. Protein product: CASSLVGGGHYEQYF.

This chain connects TRBV11-2 to TRBJ2-3; D perhaps matches TRBD1 (6 bases). There are 15 residues in the CDR3. Per germline, CDR1 SGHAT and CDR2 FQNNGV. The germline V and J ends were trimmed by 1 base and 1 base, with 9 bases remaining between them. CDR3 residues: CASSLVRGGTDTQYF. Here the CDR3 DNA reads TGTGCCAGCAGCTTAGTCAGGGGTGGCACAGATACGCAGTATTTT.

This clone has only a few counts. CDR3 protein: CASSVFGEETQYF. CDR3 in DNA: TGTGCCAGCAGTGTCTTCGGGGAGGAGACCCAGTACTTC. The rearrangement links TRBV2 to TRBJ2-5, with TRBD2 as a possible D gene (5 bases). CDR1 and CDR2 (germline): SNHLY, FYNNEI. V was clipped by 4 bases and J by 5 bases, with 11 bases between them. This CDR3 comprises 13 residues.

This chain links TRBV19 with TRBJ2-2, with TRBD1 identical over 7 bases. Germline V gene lookup returns CDR1 LNHDA and CDR2 SQIVND (reference sequence). The CDR3 consists of 15 residues. After removal of 4 bases from V and 0 bases from J, the junction contained 2 bases not matched to a gene. The CDR3 region is CASSKDRANTGELFF. For the CDR3, the DNA is TGTGCCAGTAGTAAAGACAGGGCGAACACCGGGGAGCTGTTTTTT.

CDR3 DNA: TGTGCCAGCAGTTACGGCTCCGGGACATACAAAAACATTCAGTACTTC. Its protein is CASSYGSGTYKNIQYF. The chain uses TRBV6-5 and TRBJ2-4; weak D call: TRBD1 (6 bases). The ends were cut back, 2 bases at V and 3 bases at J, with 14 bases in the middle. The CDR3 is 16 residues long. Germline V gene sequence: CDR1 MNHEY, CDR2 SVGAGI.

CDR3 region: CASSQILGGGNTIYF. CDR3 nucleotides: TGTGCCAGCAGCCAGATTCTGGGGGGGGGAAACACCATATATTTT. This chain connects TRBV3-1 (or the pseudogene TRBV3-2) to TRBJ1-3, with D possibly matching TRBD1 (5 bases). The germline V gene has CDR1 LGHDT and CDR2 YNNKEL (reference sequence). This CDR3 has 15 amino acids. The germline V and J ends were trimmed by 3 bases and 4 bases, with 13 bases remaining between them.

This clone has a handful of counts. V usage is TRBV5-1 and J usage is TRBJ1-4; 7 bases match TRBD1. Germline V CDR1 and CDR2: SGHRS, YFSETQ. The CDR3 extends over 15 amino acids. With V trimmed by 0 bases and J by 8 bases, 7 bases remained unmatched. Here the CDR3 DNA reads TGCGCCAGCAGCTTGGGCCAGGGGGTAGACGAAAAACTGTTTTTT. Translating it yields CASSLGQGVDEKLFF. Based on the CDR3 plus reference TRBV5-1 and TRBJ1-4, the full variable domain is KAGVTQTPRYLIKTRGQQVTLSCSPISGHRSVSWYQQTPGQGLQFLFEYFSETQRNKGNFPGRFSGRQFSNSRSEMNVSTLELGDSALYLCASSLGQGVDEKLFFGSGTQLSVL.

The chain uses TRBV7-9 and TRBJ2-7, with D perhaps TRBD1 (6 bases). This CDR3 has 13 amino acids. Trimming pared 2 bases from V and 4 bases from J, leaving 9 bases between. Germline CDR1 and CDR2: SEHNR and FQNEAQ (reference sequence). The CDR3 nucleotides are TGTGCCAGCAGCTTACCAGGACAGTACGAGCAGTACTTC. Encoded protein: CASSLPGQYEQYF.

In this sample, this clone turned up once. This chain connects TRBV4-1 to TRBJ1-1; the D is unclear. The CDR3 has 11 amino acids. V lost 3 bases and J 4 bases, leaving 3 bases between the germline ends. Germline-derived CDR1 and CDR2 are MGHRA and YSYEKL. CDR3 sequence reads: CASSQSTEAFF. The CDR3 DNA sequence: TGCGCCAGCAGCCAGAGCACTGAAGCTTTCTTT.

This chain links TRBV2 with TRBJ2-7, with a possible D match to TRBD2 (5 bases). Between the trimmed V and J ends, which lost 4 bases and 7 bases, there was a span of 8 bases. Germline V gene sequence: CDR1 SNHLY, CDR2 FYNNEI. CDR3 length: 11 amino acids. CDR3: CASSVTGEQYF. The CDR3 nucleotides are TGTGCCAGCAGTGTCACGGGAGAGCAGTACTTC.

CDR3 DNA: TGTGCCAGCAAATGGGAGTTCGTGGGGGAGCTGTTTTTT. Translated, it gives CASKWEFVGELFF. The V call is TRBV7-8, the J call TRBJ2-2; D may be TRBD2 (5 bases). Germline-derived CDR1 and CDR2 are SGHVS and FQNEAQ. CDR3 size: 13 residues. The V and J ends lost 7 bases and 8 bases respectively, with 14 bases between them.

The chain joins TRBV30 to TRBJ2-6; 12 nucleotides align to TRBD1. V shed 8 bases, J shed 0 bases, and the junction held 5 bases outside the gene matches. This CDR3 is built from 16 residues. Germline V gene lookup returns CDR1 GTSNPN and CDR2 SVGIG (reference sequence). The DNA for the CDR3 is TGTGCCCACGGGACAGGGGGCGACTCTGGGGCCAACGTCCTGACTTTC. Protein product: CAHGTGGDSGANVLTF. Using reference TRBV30 and TRBJ2-6 for the parts outside the CDR3, the full variable domain is SQTIHQWPATLVQPVGSPLSLECTVEGTSNPNLYWYRQAAGRGLQLLFYSVGIGQISSEVPQNLSASRPQDRQFILSSKKLLLSDSGFYLCAHGTGGDSGANVLTFGAGSRLTVL.

This rearrangement joins TRBV30 to TRBJ2-7; TRBD1 aligns across 8 bases. The germline V gene encodes CDR1 GTSNPN and CDR2 SVGIG (reference sequence). The length of the CDR3 is 13 residues. Trimming at V came to 2 bases and at J to 0 bases, leaving 0 bases not matched to a gene. CDR3 in amino acids: CAWSTGGSYEQYF. In nucleotides, the CDR3 is TGTGCCTGGAGTACAGGGGGCTCCTACGAGCAGTACTTC.

The V call is TRBV5-1, the J call TRBJ2-2; a weak D match, TRBD2 (5 bases). The V gene lost 5 bases and the J gene lost 4 bases, with 6 bases spanning the gap. CDR1 and CDR2 (germline): SGHRS, YFSETQ. The CDR3 contains 12 residues. The chain's CDR3 is CASRDFTGELFF. CDR3 bases: TGCGCCAGCAGGGACTTCACCGGGGAGCTGTTTTTT.

The rearrangement uses TRBV12-3 or TRBV12-4 and TRBJ1-2; TRBD1 is a possible D gene (5 bases). The CDR3 loop spans 13 amino acids. Deletions cut 8 bases from V and 4 bases from J, with 14 bases between. DNA of the CDR3: TGTGCCAGCTCGGGGGGAGGCCCCTATGGCTACACCTTC. Amino acid sequence: CASSGGGPYGYTF.

This clone appeared a few times. This chain joins TRBV6-2 or TRBV6-3 and TRBJ1-5; 8 nucleotides align to TRBD1. This CDR3 contains 14 residues. From germline, CDR1 is MNHEY and CDR2 SVGEGT. V shed 6 bases, J shed 5 bases, and the junction held 6 bases outside the gene matches. The CDR3, as DNA: TGTGCCAGCAGCCCAAACAGGGGGGATCAGCCCCAGCATTTT. Residues: CASSPNRGDQPQHF.

The chain has TRBV9 and TRBJ2-7; weak D call: TRBD1 (5 bases). Between the trimmed V and J ends, which lost 2 bases and 3 bases, there was a span of 12 bases. Germline CDR1 is SGDLS and CDR2 is YYNGEE. This CDR3 has 14 residues. CDR3 sequence (DNA): TGTGCCAGCAGCGTCACAGGCTCCGACTACGAGCAGTACTTC. Encoded protein: CASSVTGSDYEQYF.

V gene TRBV28 combines with J gene TRBJ1-1; 7 nucleotides align to TRBD1. There are 13 residues in the CDR3. Germline V CDR1 and CDR2: MDHEN, SYDVKM. Trimming cost V 6 bases and J 10 bases; bases outside gene matches: 11. CDR3 in DNA: TGTGCCAGCAGGGGAGACAGGGCCCAGGGAGCTTTCTTT. It yields the protein CASRGDRAQGAFF.

This clone was seen once. The V call is TRBV10-1, the J call TRBJ2-2; 10 nucleotides line up with TRBD1. From germline, CDR1 is WNHNN and CDR2 SYGVQD (reference sequence). Trimming removed 2 bases from V and 5 bases from J; junction bases left unmatched: 2. CDR3 size: 15 residues. The CDR3 bases are TGCGCCAGCAGTGAGGGGACAGGGGAAACCGGGGAGCTGTTTTTT. Translating gives CASSEGTGETGELFF.

This rearrangement joins TRBV2 to TRBJ2-7; TRBD1 might be the D (6 bases). The CDR3 extends over 15 amino acids. Germline values: CDR1 SNHLY, CDR2 FYNNEI. V lost 0 bases, J lost 1 base, and 10 bases lay in between. As DNA, the CDR3 is TGTGCCAGCAGTGAAGCGGGGGCCTTATCCTACGAGCAGTACTTC. The encoded protein is CASSEAGALSYEQYF.

The table lists this clone with a few counts. The J gene is TRBJ1-5, the V gene TRBV4-3; D is perhaps TRBD1 (5 bases). CDR1 is LGHNA, CDR2 YSLEER, per germline. V was cut by 0 bases and J by 5 bases, with 8 bases left in between. This CDR3 has 14 amino acids. This chain's CDR3 is CASSQEGGDQPQHF. In nucleotides, the CDR3 is TGCGCCAGCAGCCAAGAAGGAGGGGATCAGCCCCAGCATTTT.